A selection of T cell receptor beta chains follows, all from one sample in a study of cytomegalovirus exposure and HLA in healthy donors. Some clones are missing from TCRdb's copy, which holds only in-frame ones; the method was immunoSEQ multiplex PCR. The sample consists of a few hundred thousand clones, 90% of them appearing once. Sequencing was performed on PBMCs. The receptor source for this set is a woman between 25 and 40 years old in good health and CMV-seronegative. CDR3s include the opening cysteine and the closing phenylalanine or tryptophan. A D gene is named only where the DNA matches it firmly. Clone size appears in some rows only: once, few, many, or a class for an expanded clone.

-	-	TRBJ1-3	TRBV2	TGTGCCAGCATTGAAGGCAGGATGGGTGGAAACACCATATATTTT	CASIEGRMGGNTIYF
-	-	TRBJ2-5	TRBV30	TGTGCCTGGAGTGTTGGAGGGACCGGAAAAGAGACCCAGTACTTC	CAWSVGGTGKETQYF
-	TRBD1	TRBJ2-1	TRBV28	TGTGCCAGCAGTTTAGACAGGGCTTCCTACAATGAGCAGTTCTTC	CASSLDRASYNEQFF
-	-	TRBJ1-5	TRBV28	TGTGCCAGCAGTTCAACACAGGGTCTTCTCGGCAGTCAGCCCCAGCATTTT	CASSSTQGLLGSQPQHF
-	-	TRBJ2-6	TRBV7-6	TGTGCCAGCAGCGCCACGAGGTCTGGGGCCAACGTCCTGACTTTC	CASSATRSGANVLTF
-	TRBD2	TRBJ2-7	TRBV15	TGTGCCACCAGCAGAGATTGGGGGGGAGAGGTCGAGCAGTACTTC	CATSRDWGGEVEQYF
-	TRBD2	TRBJ2-1	TRBV19	TGTGCCAGTAGTATAGGTCTAGGGACTACGCCTTCCTACAATGAGCAGTTCTTC	CASSIGLGTTPSYNEQFF
-	TRBD1	TRBJ1-2	TRBV19	TGTGCCAGCCAGGACAGGGAAAACTATGGCTACACCTTC	CASQDRENYGYTF
once	-	TRBJ2-2	TRBV11-1	TGTGCCAGCAGCCTAGAACCCGTTCCTGCCACCGGGGAGCTGTTTTTT	CASSLEPVPATGELFF
-	-	TRBJ1-2	TRBV6-5	TGTGCCAGCAGTGAACTCGGGATCTATGGCTACACCTTC	CASSELGIYGYTF
-	TRBD1	TRBJ2-7	TRBV28	TGTGCCAGCAGTTTAGGGGCAGGACAGGTTAGGAGAGACGAGCAGTACTTC	CASSLGAGQVRRDEQYF
-	TRBD1	TRBJ2-2	TRBV27	TGTGCCAGCCGCGTATCGGGCTGGGCAGGGGGCGAGACCGGGGAGCTGTTTTTT	CASRVSGWAGGETGELFF
-	-	TRBJ1-1	TRBV28	TGTGCCAGCAGTTCCCGCACCCTAGTAGCTTTCTTT	CASSSRTLVAFF
once	TRBD2	TRBJ2-5	TRBV27	TGTGCCAGCGGAGGGCTAGCGGGAGGGGGCCCCCCACGAGAGACCCAGTACTTC	CASGGLAGGGPPRETQYF
-	-	TRBJ2-2	TRBV7-7	TGTGCCAGCAGCTTGGGGACCGGGTCGTCCGGGGAGCTGTTTTTT	CASSLGTGSSGELFF
-	TRBD2	TRBJ2-3	TRBV6-1	TGTGCCAGCAGTGCGGCGGGAGGGCCCCATACGCAGTATTTT	CASSAAGGPHTQYF
-	-	TRBJ2-1	TRBV19	TGTGCCAGTAGCCAGGGCTGGGGAGTTGAGCAGTTCTTC	CASSQGWGVEQFF
-	-	TRBJ2-3	TRBV19	TGTGCCAGTAGTATAGCCAGGGAATACACAGATACGCAGTATTTT	CASSIAREYTDTQYF
-	TRBD1	TRBJ2-2	TRBV19	TGTGCCAGTAGTATACAGGGGGGACAGGGACTCACCGGGGAGCTGTTTTTT	CASSIQGGQGLTGELFF
-	TRBD1	TRBJ1-1	TRBV27	TGTGCCAGCAGTCCTTACGGGACAGGGGGCACTGAAGCTTTCTTT	CASSPYGTGGTEAFF
once	-	TRBJ2-7	TRBV7-2	TGTGCCAGCAGCTTAATCAGGGTAGCCTACGAGCAGTACTTC	CASSLIRVAYEQYF
-	TRBD2	TRBJ2-3	TRBV7-9	TGTGCCAGCAGCTTAGCGGCTAGCGGATTAGGGGATACGCAGTATTTT	CASSLAASGLGDTQYF
-	TRBD2	TRBJ2-1	TRBV7-3	TGTGCCAGCAGCTATACTAGCGGGAGTACCAATGAGCAGTTCTTC	CASSYTSGSTNEQFF
-	TRBD1	TRBJ2-3	TRBV9	TGTGCCAGCAGCGTACGGGACAGAACAGATACGCAGTATTTT	CASSVRDRTDTQYF
-	TRBD1	TRBJ2-1	TRBV7-3	TGTGCCAGCAGCACCCCGACAGGGGGCAAAAATGAGCAGTTCTTC	CASSTPTGGKNEQFF
-	-	TRBJ2-7	TRBV4-3	TGCGCCAGCAGCCAAGATTCTATTTCCGAGCAGTACTTC	CASSQDSISEQYF
-	-	TRBJ2-2	TRBV9	TGTGCCAGCAGCGTCGGGGGCACCGGCACCGGGGAGCTGTTTTTT	CASSVGGTGTGELFF
once	-	TRBJ2-5	TRBV5-4	TGTGCCACAAAGCGGAACCTAGAAGAGACCCAGTACTTC	CATKRNLEETQYF
once	-	TRBJ2-7	TRBV7-8	TGTGCCAGCAGCTTAGCTGGTGGCGAGCAGTACTTC	CASSLAGGEQYF
-	-	TRBJ2-7	TRBV28	TGTGCCAGCAGTTTACGGCGGTACGAGCAGTACTTC	CASSLRRYEQYF
-	-	TRBJ1-2	TRBV6-4	TGTGCCAGCAGTGAAGGGGCAGGTGGCTACACCTTC	CASSEGAGGYTF
-	TRBD2	TRBJ2-7	TRBV7-9	TGTGCCAGCAGCACCGTGACTAGCGGGAGGGCCGACGAGCAGTACTTC	CASSTVTSGRADEQYF
-	TRBD2	TRBJ2-1	TRBV11-1	TGTGCCAGCAGCTCTGTGGGCGGACTAGTTACCTACAATGAGCAGTTCTTC	CASSSVGGLVTYNEQFF
-	-	TRBJ2-1	TRBV28	TGTGCCAGCAGTTGGCGGACAATGAGCTACAATGAGCAGTTCTTC	CASSWRTMSYNEQFF
few	TRBD1	TRBJ2-7	TRBV28	TGTGCCAGCATGGACAGGCCCTCCAGTTACGAGCAGTACTTC	CASMDRPSSYEQYF
-	TRBD1	TRBJ1-4	TRBV28	TGTGCCAGCAGTTCGCCTCCGTACAGGGGGAAAGGAGAAAAACTGTTTTTT	CASSSPPYRGKGEKLFF
-	TRBD1	TRBJ1-1	TRBV29-1	TGCAGCGTTATGACAGGGAGCGGCACTGAAGCTTTCTTT	CSVMTGSGTEAFF
-	TRBD1	TRBJ2-7	TRBV2	TGTGCCAGCAGGGGACAGACTACATACGAGCAGTACTTC	CASRGQTTYEQYF
-	TRBD2	TRBJ2-7	TRBV7-2	TGTGCCAGCAGCTTGGCTAGCGGCCCCGGTAGAGGCGAGCAGTACTTC	CASSLASGPGRGEQYF
-	-	TRBJ2-3	TRBV5-4	TGTGCCAGCAGCTTGCAGGGCACAGATACGCAGTATTTT	CASSLQGTDTQYF
-	-	TRBJ1-5	TRBV4-3	TGCGCCAGCAGCCAAGATCTCCCGGGGAGAGTTGGTGGTCAGCCCCAGCATTTT	CASSQDLPGRVGGQPQHF
few	-	TRBJ1-1	TRBV7-9	TGTGCCAGCAGCTTAGAGGGCAACCAGAACACTGAAGCTTTCTTT	CASSLEGNQNTEAFF